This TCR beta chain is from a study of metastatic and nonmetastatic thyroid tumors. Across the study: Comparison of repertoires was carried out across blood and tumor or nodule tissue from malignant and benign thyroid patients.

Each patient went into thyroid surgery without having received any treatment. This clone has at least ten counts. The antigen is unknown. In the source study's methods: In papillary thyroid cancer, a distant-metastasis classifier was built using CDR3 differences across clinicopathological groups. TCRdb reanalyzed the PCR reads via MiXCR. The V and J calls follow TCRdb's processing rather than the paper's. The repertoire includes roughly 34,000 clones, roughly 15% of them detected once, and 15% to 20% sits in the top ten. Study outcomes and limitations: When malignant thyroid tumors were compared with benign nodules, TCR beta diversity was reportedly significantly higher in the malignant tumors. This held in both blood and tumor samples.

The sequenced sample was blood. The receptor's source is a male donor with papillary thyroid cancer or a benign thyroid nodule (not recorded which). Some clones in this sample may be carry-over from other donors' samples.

CDR3 coding DNA: TGCAGTGCAGCCCCTAGCGGGGGGGGCCAAGAGACCCAGTACTTC. It translates to CSAAPSGGGQETQYF. This sequence joins TRBV20-1 and TRBJ2-5, with 12 bases lining up with TRBD2. J gave up 1 base and V 6 bases, and 6 bases lay outside the gene matches. From germline, CDR1 is DFQATT and CDR2 SNEGSKA (reference sequence). This CDR3 contains 15 residues.